This T cell receptor (beta chain) came from a study of blood T cells in healthy people across ages. As for the study in general: About one barcoded beta molecule per two T cells came from capture by template switching.

Trimming took 5 bases from V and 4 from J; bases not matched to a gene: 7. Germline loops: CDR1 SGHTA, CDR2 FQGNSA. The CDR3 is made up of 15 amino acids. A second PCR, run for 7 to 11 cycles, used a sample-barcoded 5' primer plus a J-beta primer mix. Every cDNA molecule carried a tag from a template-switch adaptor bearing 12 random nucleotides. Each sample yielded at least 3 million CDR3-containing paired-end reads. TCRdb reprocessed the 5' RACE reads with MiXCR, giving one entry per CDR3 protein. The table records roughly 800,000 distinct CDR3 sequences, about 55% of them present only once. The sequenced sample was blood. This TCR was recovered from an elderly man in good health. The chain joins TRBV7-2 to TRBJ2-1, with 8 bases aligning to TRBD2. CDR3 residues: CASSLSGSWYNEQFF. CDR3 bases: TGTGCCAGCAGCCTCAGCGGGAGCTGGTACAATGAGCAGTTCTTC.